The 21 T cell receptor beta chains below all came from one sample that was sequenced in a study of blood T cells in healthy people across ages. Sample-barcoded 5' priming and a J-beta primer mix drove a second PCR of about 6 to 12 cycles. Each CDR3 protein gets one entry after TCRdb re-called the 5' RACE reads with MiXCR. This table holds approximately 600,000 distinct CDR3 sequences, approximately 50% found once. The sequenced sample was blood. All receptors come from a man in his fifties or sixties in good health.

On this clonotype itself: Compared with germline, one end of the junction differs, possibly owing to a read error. CDR3 sequence (DNA): TGTGCCAGCAGTCCCCGACCGGGGCTTAATGAAGAACTGTTTTTT. The encoded protein is CASSPRPGLNEELFF. V gene TRBV28 combines with J gene TRBJ1-4, with D tentatively TRBD1 (5 bases). The CDR3 is made up of 15 amino acids. The germline V gene has CDR1 MDHEN and CDR2 SYDVKM.

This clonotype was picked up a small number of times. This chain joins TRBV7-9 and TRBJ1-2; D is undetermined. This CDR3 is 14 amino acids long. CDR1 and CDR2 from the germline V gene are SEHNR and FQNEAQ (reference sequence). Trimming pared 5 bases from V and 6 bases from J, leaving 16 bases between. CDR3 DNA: TGTGCCAGCAGCCAAGCAGCGTCGAACGATGGCTACACCTTC. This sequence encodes CASSQAASNDGYTF.

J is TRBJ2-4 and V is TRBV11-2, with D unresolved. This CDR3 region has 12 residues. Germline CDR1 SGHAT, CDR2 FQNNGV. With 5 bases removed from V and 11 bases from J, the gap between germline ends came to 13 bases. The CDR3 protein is CASSPTTFLQYF. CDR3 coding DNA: TGTGCCAGCAGCCCGACAACTTTTCTTCAGTACTTC.

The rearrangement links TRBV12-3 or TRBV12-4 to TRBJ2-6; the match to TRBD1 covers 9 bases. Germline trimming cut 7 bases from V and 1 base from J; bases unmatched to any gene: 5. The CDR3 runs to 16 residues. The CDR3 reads CASNGQGQSGANVLTF. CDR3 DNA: TGTGCCAGCAACGGACAGGGGCAATCTGGGGCCAACGTCCTGACTTTC.

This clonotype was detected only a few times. The chain's CDR3 is CSASSGEVPYEQYF. CDR3 bases: TGCAGCGCCAGCTCGGGGGAGGTACCCTACGAGCAGTACTTC. This sequence joins TRBV29-1 and TRBJ2-7, with a tentative D call TRBD2 (6 bases). Germline V gene data show CDR1 as SQVTM and CDR2 as ANQGSEA. Trimming pared 7 bases from V and 2 bases from J, leaving 18 bases between. The CDR3 has 14 residues.

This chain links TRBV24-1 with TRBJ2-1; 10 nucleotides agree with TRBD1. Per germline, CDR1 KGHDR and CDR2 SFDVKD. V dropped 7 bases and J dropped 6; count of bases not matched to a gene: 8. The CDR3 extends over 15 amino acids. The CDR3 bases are TGTGCCACCAGCGAGACAGGGGGCCTCGGCAATGAGCAGTTCTTC. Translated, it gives CATSETGGLGNEQFF.

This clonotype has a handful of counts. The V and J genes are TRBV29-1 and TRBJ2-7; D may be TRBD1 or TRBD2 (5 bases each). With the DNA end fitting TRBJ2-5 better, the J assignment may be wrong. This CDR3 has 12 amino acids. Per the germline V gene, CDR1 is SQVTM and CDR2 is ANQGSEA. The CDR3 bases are TGCAGCGTTGAGTCCGGGGACGAGACCCAGTACTTC. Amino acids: CSVESGDETQYF.

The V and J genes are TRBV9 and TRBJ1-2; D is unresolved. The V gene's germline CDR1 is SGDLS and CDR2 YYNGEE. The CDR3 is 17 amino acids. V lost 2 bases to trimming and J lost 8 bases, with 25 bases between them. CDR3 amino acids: CASSVSAGAPSRRGYTF. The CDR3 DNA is TGTGCCAGCAGCGTTTCGGCAGGAGCGCCGTCCAGGAGGGGCTACACCTTC.

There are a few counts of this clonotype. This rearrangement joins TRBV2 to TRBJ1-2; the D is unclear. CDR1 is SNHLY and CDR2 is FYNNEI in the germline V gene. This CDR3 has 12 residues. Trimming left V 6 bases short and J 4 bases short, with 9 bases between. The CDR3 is CASSSETYGYTF. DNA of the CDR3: TGTGCCAGCAGCTCGGAGACCTATGGCTACACCTTC.

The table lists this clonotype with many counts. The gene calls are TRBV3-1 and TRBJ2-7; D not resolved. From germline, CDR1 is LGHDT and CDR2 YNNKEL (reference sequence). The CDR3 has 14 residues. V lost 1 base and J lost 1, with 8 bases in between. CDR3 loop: CASSQVSRSYEQYF. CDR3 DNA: TGTGCCAGCAGCCAAGTTAGTCGGTCCTACGAGCAGTACTTC.

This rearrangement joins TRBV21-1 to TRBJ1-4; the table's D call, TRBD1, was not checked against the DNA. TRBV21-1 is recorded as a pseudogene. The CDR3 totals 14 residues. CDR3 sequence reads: CASSNTGGDEKLFF. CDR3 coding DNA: TGTGCCAGCAGCAACACAGGGGGAGATGAAAAACTGTTTTTT.

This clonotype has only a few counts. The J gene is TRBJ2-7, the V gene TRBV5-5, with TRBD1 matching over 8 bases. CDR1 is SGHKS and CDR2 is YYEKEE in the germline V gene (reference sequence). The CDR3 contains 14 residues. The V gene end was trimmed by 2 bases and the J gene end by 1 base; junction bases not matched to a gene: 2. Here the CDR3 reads CASSFGQGSYEQYF. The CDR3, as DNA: TGTGCCAGCAGCTTCGGACAGGGTTCCTACGAGCAGTACTTC.

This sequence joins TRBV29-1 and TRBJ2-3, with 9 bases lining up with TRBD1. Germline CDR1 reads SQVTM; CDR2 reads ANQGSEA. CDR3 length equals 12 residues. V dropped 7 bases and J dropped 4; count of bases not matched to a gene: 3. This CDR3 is CSATGGADTQYF. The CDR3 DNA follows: TGCAGCGCGACAGGGGGGGCAGATACGCAGTATTTT.

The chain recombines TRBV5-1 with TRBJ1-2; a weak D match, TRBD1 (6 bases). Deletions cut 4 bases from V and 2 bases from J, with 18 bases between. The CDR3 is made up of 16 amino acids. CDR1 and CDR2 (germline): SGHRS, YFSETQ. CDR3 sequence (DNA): TGCGCCAGCAGCCCCGGACAGTCTACTACGAACTATGGCTACACCTTC. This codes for CASSPGQSTTNYGYTF. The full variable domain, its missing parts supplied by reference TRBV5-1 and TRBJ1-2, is KAGVTQTPRYLIKTRGQQVTLSCSPISGHRSVSWYQQTPGQGLQFLFEYFSETQRNKGNFPGRFSGRQFSNSRSEMNVSTLELGDSALYLCASSPGQSTTNYGYTFGSGTRLTVV.

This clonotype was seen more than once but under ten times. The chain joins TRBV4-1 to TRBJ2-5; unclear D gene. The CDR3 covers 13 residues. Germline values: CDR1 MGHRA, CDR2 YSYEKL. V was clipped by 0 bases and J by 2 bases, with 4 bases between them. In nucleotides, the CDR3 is TGCGCCAGCAGCCAAGATGTACAAGAGACCCAGTACTTC. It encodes CASSQDVQETQYF.

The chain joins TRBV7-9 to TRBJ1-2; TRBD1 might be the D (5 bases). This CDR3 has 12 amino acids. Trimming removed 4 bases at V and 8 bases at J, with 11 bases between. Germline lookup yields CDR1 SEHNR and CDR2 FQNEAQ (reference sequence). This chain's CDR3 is CASSSDGAGYTF. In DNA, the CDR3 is TGTGCCAGCAGCTCCGACGGGGCGGGCTACACCTTC.

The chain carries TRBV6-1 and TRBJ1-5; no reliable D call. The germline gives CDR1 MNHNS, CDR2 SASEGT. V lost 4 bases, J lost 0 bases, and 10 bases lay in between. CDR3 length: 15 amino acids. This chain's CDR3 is CASSVPTDSNQPQHF. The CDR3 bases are TGTGCCAGCAGTGTCCCGACCGATAGCAATCAGCCCCAGCATTTT.

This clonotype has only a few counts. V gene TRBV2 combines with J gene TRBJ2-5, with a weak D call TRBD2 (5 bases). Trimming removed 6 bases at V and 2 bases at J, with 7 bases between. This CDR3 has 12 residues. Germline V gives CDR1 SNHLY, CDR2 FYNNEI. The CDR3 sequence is CASRDLQETQYF. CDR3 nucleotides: TGTGCCAGCAGGGACTTACAAGAGACCCAGTACTTC.

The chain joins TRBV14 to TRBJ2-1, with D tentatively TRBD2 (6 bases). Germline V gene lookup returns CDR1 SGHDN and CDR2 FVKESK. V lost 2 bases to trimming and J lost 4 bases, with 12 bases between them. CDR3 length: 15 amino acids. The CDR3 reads CASSQQGGPYNEQFF. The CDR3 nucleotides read TGTGCCAGCAGCCAACAGGGAGGACCTTACAATGAGCAGTTCTTC.

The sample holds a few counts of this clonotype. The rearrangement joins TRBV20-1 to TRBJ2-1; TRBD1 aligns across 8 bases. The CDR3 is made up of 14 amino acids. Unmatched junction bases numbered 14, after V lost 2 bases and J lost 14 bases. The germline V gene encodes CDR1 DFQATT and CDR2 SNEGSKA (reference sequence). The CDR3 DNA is TGCAGTGCTAGAATCAGGACAGGGAGAGGATCGGAGTTCTTC. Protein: CSARIRTGRGSEFF.

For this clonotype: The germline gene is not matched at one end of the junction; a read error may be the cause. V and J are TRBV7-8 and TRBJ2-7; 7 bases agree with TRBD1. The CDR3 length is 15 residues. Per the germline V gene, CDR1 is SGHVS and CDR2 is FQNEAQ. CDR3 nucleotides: TGTGCCAGCACCTTAGACAGGGTCGGCTCCTACGAGCAGTACTTC. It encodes CASTLDRVGSYEQYF. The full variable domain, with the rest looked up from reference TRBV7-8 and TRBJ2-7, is GAGVSQSPRYKVAKRGQDVALRCDPISGHVSLFWYQQALGQGPEFLTYFQNEAQLDKSGLPSDRFFAERPEGSVSTLKIQRTQQEDSAVYLCASTLDRVGSYEQYFGPGTRLTVT.